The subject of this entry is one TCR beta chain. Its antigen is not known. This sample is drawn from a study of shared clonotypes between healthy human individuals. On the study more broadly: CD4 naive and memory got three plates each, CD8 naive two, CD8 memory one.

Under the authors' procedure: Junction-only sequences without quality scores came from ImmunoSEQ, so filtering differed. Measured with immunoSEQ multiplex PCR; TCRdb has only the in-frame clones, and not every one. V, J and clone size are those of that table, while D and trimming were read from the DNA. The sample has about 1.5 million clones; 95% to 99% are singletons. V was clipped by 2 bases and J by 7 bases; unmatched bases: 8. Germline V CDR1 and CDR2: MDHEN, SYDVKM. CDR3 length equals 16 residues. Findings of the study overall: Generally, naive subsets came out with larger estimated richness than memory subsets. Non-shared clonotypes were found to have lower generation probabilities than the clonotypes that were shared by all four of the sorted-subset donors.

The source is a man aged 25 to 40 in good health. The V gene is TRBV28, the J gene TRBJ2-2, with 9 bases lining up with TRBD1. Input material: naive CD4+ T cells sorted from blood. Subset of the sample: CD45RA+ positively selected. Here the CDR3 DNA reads TGTGCCAGCAGTTTAAACAGGGGGCGCGTGAGCGGGGAGCTGTTTTTT. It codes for CASSLNRGRVSGELFF. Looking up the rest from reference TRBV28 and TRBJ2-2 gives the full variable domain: DVKVTQSSRYLVKRTGEKVFLECVQDMDHENMFWYRQDPGLGLRLIYFSYDVKMKEKGDIPEGYSVSREKKERFSLILESASTNQTSMYLCASSLNRGRVSGELFFGEGSRLTVL.